Following are 13 T cell receptor beta chains from one sample sequenced in a study of T-cell memory formation after mild COVID-19. From the 5' RACE reads, TCRdb called clonotypes with MiXCR, one entry per CDR3 protein. The repertoire holds 220,000 or so distinct CDR3 sequences, with roughly 10% as singletons. Sequenced: PBMCs or a T cell subset sorted from them (not recorded which). Source of these receptors: a man in his late teens or twenties who had mild COVID-19 (a few samples of this study predate the infection). Cell type and time point are not known.

In this sample, this clonotype turned up a few times. CDR3: CSAQGGQPQHF. CDR3 bases: TGCAGTGCTCAGGGAGGCCAGCCCCAGCATTTT. The V call is TRBV20-1, the J call TRBJ1-5, with a weak D call TRBD1 (5 bases). Per the germline V gene, CDR1 is DFQATT and CDR2 is SNEGSKA (reference sequence). This CDR3 region has 11 residues. The V end lost 5 bases, the J end lost 7 bases, and 9 bases lay between the germline ends.

This clonotype was seen ten or more times. Here the CDR3 DNA reads TGTGCCAGCTCATCTAGTACCGGGACTGGAGAGCAGTTCTTC. This codes for CASSSSTGTGEQFF. The rearrangement joins TRBV18 to TRBJ2-1, with D possibly TRBD2 on 6 matching bases. The CDR3 spans 14 residues. V lost 5 bases to trimming and J lost 10 bases, with 18 bases between them. CDR1 is KGHSH, CDR2 LQKENI, per germline.

The V and J genes are TRBV20-1 and TRBJ2-3; TRBD2 aligns across 10 bases. The trim removed 7 bases at V and 2 bases at J, leaving 6 bases unmatched. The length of the CDR3 is 14 residues. Germline CDR1 reads DFQATT; CDR2 reads SNEGSKA (reference sequence). The CDR3 DNA reads TGCAGTGGCCTACTAGCGGGGACCACAGATACGCAGTATTTT. This sequence encodes CSGLLAGTTDTQYF.

This clonotype was counted only a few times. The gene calls are TRBV11-2 and TRBJ1-4, with D perhaps matching TRBD1 (5 bases). The CDR3 is 12 residues long. V was pared by 6 bases and J by 7 bases, with 9 bases between. The germline V gene has CDR1 SGHAT and CDR2 FQNNGV. The CDR3 DNA reads TGTGCCAGCAGATCAGGGCGTGAAAAACTGTTTTTT. Amino acid sequence: CASRSGREKLFF. The variable domain in full, with the rest retrieved from reference TRBV11-2 and TRBJ1-4, is EAGVAQSPRYKIIEKRQSVAFWCNPISGHATLYWYQQILGQGPKLLIQFQNNGVVDDSQLPKDRFSAERLKGVDSTLKIQPAKLEDSAVYLCASRSGREKLFFGSGTQLSVL.

The rearrangement uses TRBV20-1 and TRBJ1-1, with 8 bases lining up with TRBD1. The CDR3 runs 16 residues. Germline CDR1 and CDR2: DFQATT and SNEGSKA (reference sequence). Losses at the gene ends were 5 bases for V and 0 bases for J; bases not matched to a gene: 11. The CDR3 DNA reads as TGCAGTGCTTCTTTCAGACAGGGGCCGGTGAACACTGAAGCTTTCTTT. It encodes CSASFRQGPVNTEAFF.

This clonotype was seen a few times. This sequence joins TRBV2 and TRBJ2-1; a possible D gene is TRBD1 (5 bases). The V and J ends lost 7 bases and 8 bases respectively, with 12 bases between them. This CDR3 comprises 12 residues. CDR1 and CDR2 (germline): SNHLY, FYNNEI. The CDR3 DNA follows: TGTGCCAGCAAGAGGCAGGGCGATGAGCAGTTCTTC. Translated, it gives CASKRQGDEQFF.

The rearrangement links TRBV5-1 to TRBJ2-3; D gene uncertain. This CDR3 comprises 15 residues. V was shortened by 1 base and J by 2 bases, with 11 bases between the two germline ends. Germline V gene sequence: CDR1 SGHRS, CDR2 YFSETQ. CDR3 DNA sequence: TGCGCCAGCAGCTTGCGGTCCCCCTTCACAGATACGCAGTATTTT. This gives the protein CASSLRSPFTDTQYF.

The chain uses TRBV7-9 and TRBJ1-6; maybe TRBD1 (6 bases). This CDR3 spans 16 amino acids. Trimming shortened V by 3 bases and J by 9 bases, and 18 bases separated the two germline ends. Per germline, CDR1 SEHNR and CDR2 FQNEAQ (reference sequence). The CDR3 loop reads CASSFGTGHPRSPLHF. The DNA of the CDR3 is TGTGCCAGCAGCTTCGGAACGGGACACCCTCGTTCACCCCTCCACTTT.

This clonotype appeared a few times. CDR3 sequence: CATSRGKGEIYGYTF. In DNA, the CDR3 is TGTGCCACCAGCAGAGGGAAAGGGGAAATCTATGGCTACACCTTC. The J gene is TRBJ1-2, the V gene TRBV15; a possible D gene is TRBD1 (5 bases). In germline, CDR1 is LNHNV, CDR2 YYDKDF (reference sequence). Trimming cost V 1 base and J 4 bases, with 13 bases left between them. There are 15 residues in the CDR3.

This clonotype was counted many times. The rearrangement uses TRBV12-3 or TRBV12-4 and TRBJ1-2; D remains unclear. CDR3 length: 12 amino acids. The V gene lost 4 bases and the J gene lost 4 bases, with 7 bases spanning the gap. CDR3 region: CASSSGIYGYTF. CDR3 nucleotide sequence: TGTGCCAGCAGTTCCGGGATCTATGGCTACACCTTC.

This clonotype was recorded many times. The chain employs TRBV29-1 and TRBJ2-2; D is undetermined. CDR3 length: 14 amino acids. With 7 bases removed from V and 3 bases from J, the gap between germline ends came to 15 bases. Germline V gives CDR1 SQVTM, CDR2 ANQGSEA. CDR3 DNA: TGCAGCGCTAAGAGTGGTAGAGACACCGGGGAGCTGTTTTTT. Encoded protein: CSAKSGRDTGELFF.

This clonotype was found a few times. V is TRBV11-2 and J is TRBJ2-3; unclear D gene. The CDR3 spans 14 residues. Trimming stripped 0 bases from V and 5 bases from J, with 9 bases between. Germline V gives CDR1 SGHAT, CDR2 FQNNGV. Here the CDR3 reads CASSLDLRVDTQYF. The CDR3 nucleotides read TGTGCCAGCAGCTTAGATCTAAGGGTAGATACGCAGTATTTT. Variable domain in full (rest from reference TRBV11-2 and TRBJ2-3): EAGVAQSPRYKIIEKRQSVAFWCNPISGHATLYWYQQILGQGPKLLIQFQNNGVVDDSQLPKDRFSAERLKGVDSTLKIQPAKLEDSAVYLCASSLDLRVDTQYFGPGTRLTVL.

This rearrangement joins TRBV28 to TRBJ2-3; D tentatively fits TRBD1 or TRBD2 (5 bases each). Germline lookup yields CDR1 MDHEN and CDR2 SYDVKM. The CDR3 is 14 residues long. The CDR3 is CANWGYQAADTQYF. CDR3 DNA sequence: TGTGCAAATTGGGGGTACCAAGCAGCAGATACGCAGTATTTT.